Given below is one TCR beta chain in context. Its specific antigen is unknown. Base qualities are not at hand, and no much larger clone is one base apart. CDR1 and CDR2 (LGHNA, YSLEER) derive from the germline V gene. From the cysteine through the phenylalanine, the CDR3 covers 16 amino acids. Solely the CDR3 DNA is kept, with 48 bases framed from the first base. V trim: 1 base; J trim: 6 bases; unmatched bases: 11. This specimen belongs to a study of T cell changes during pregnancy in multiple sclerosis (dated by TCRdb to between 2017 and 2020). With respect to the entire study: The study looked at changes in the T cell repertoire across pregnancy in women with multiple sclerosis.

The protocol used for the library was the immunoSEQ multiplex PCR assay. TCRdb took this table from immuneACCESS and kept in-frame rearrangements with V and J called. Such tables lack part of the clones; where checked against another copy, unresolved V genes explain under half of the gap, and the rest is unexplained. The table for this sample lists roughly 29,000 clones; about 88% of them were counted only once. Of the sample, about 6.4% falls within the top ten clones. This chain is built from TRBV4-3 and TRBJ1-2, with 7 bases matching TRBD1. Sequenced here: CD8+ T cells from peripheral blood mononuclear cells, sampled after pregnancy. The receptor was derived from a female donor with multiple sclerosis, enrolled in a pregnancy study. The nucleotide sequence reads as follows: TGCGCCAGCAGCCAAGGGGGACAGTCATCTATCAATGGCTACACCTTC. Translated, this is CASSQGGQSSINGYTF.